The 11 T cell receptor beta chains in this list originate from one sample, sequenced in a study of blood T cell repertoires in COVID-19. The protocol was immunoSEQ multiplex PCR, while the TCRdb copy is restricted to in-frame clones and leaves out a portion. The data hold fewer than 250,000 clones, with 88% observed a single time. What was sequenced was peripheral blood. Receptor source: a man aged 65-85 years with acute or convalescent COVID-19.

The rearrangement joins TRBV9 to TRBJ2-3; TRBD2 matches 14 bases. CDR1 and CDR2 from the germline V gene are SGDLS and YYNGEE. The CDR3 is 17 amino acids. Trimming took 0 bases from V and 1 from J; bases not matched to a gene: 1. The CDR3 sequence: CASSVGGLAGGTDTQYF. The CDR3 nucleotides are TGTGCCAGCAGCGTAGGGGGACTAGCGGGAGGCACAGATACGCAGTATTTT.

The chain couples TRBV28 to TRBJ1-3; no definite D call. Trimming removed 8 bases at V and 2 bases at J, with 10 bases between. Germline lookup yields CDR1 MDHEN and CDR2 SYDVKM. This CDR3 has 13 residues. The CDR3 bases are TGTGCCAGCTACAATCTAGCTGGAAACACCATATATTTT. Its protein product is CASYNLAGNTIYF.

The chain has TRBV18 and TRBJ1-2; D possibly corresponds to TRBD1 (5 bases). Germline CDR1 is KGHSH and CDR2 is LQKENI. V lost 3 bases and J 5 bases, leaving 13 bases between the germline ends. The length of the CDR3 is 14 residues. The CDR3 bases are TGTGCCAGCTCACCCGCGACAGAAGAATATGGCTACACCTTC. Protein sequence: CASSPATEEYGYTF.

This chain connects TRBV29-1 to TRBJ2-5, with TRBD2 matching over 7 bases. V gave up 4 bases and J gave up 5 bases; unmatched junction bases: 7. Germline V gene sequence: CDR1 SQVTM, CDR2 ANQGSEA. The CDR3 contains 13 residues. CDR3 DNA: TGCAGCGTTGTGGGACTACCGGGGGAGACCCAGTACTTC. It encodes CSVVGLPGETQYF.

This clone turned up a few times. The chain is built from TRBV28 and TRBJ2-2, with a tentative D call TRBD2 (6 bases). There are 16 residues in the CDR3. Trimming stripped 3 bases from V and 0 bases from J, with 11 bases between. Germline values: CDR1 MDHEN, CDR2 SYDVKM. CDR3 sequence (DNA): TGTGCCAGCAGTTTCTGGGGCGGGGCGAACACCGGGGAGCTGTTTTTT. Its translation is CASSFWGGANTGELFF.

The V call is TRBV18, the J call TRBJ2-1, with 12 bases lining up with TRBD2. There are 15 residues in the CDR3. V gave up 3 bases and J gave up 5 bases; unmatched junction bases: 2. The V gene's germline CDR1 is KGHSH and CDR2 LQKENI. CDR3 sequence reads: CASSPPSGRDNEQFF. CDR3 bases: TGTGCCAGCTCACCTCCTAGCGGGAGGGACAATGAGCAGTTCTTC.

The V gene is TRBV28, the J gene TRBJ2-1, with 9 bases lining up with TRBD2. The trim removed 6 bases at V and 6 bases at J, leaving 6 bases unmatched. CDR3 length: 14 residues. Per the germline V gene, CDR1 is MDHEN and CDR2 is SYDVKM. The CDR3 DNA sequence: TGTGCCAGCAGCCATAGCGGGAGAGGCAATGAGCAGTTCTTC. This encodes CASSHSGRGNEQFF.

J is TRBJ2-3 and V is TRBV19, with a possible D match to TRBD2 (6 bases). Germline values: CDR1 LNHDA, CDR2 SQIVND (reference sequence). V lost 1 base and J lost 4, with 15 bases in between. The CDR3 is 16 amino acids. CDR3 residues: CASSIVGSPVADTQYF. The CDR3 nucleotides read TGTGCCAGTAGTATAGTCGGGAGCCCGGTTGCAGATACGCAGTATTTT.

The V and J genes are TRBV6-5 and TRBJ1-2, with 7 positions matching TRBD1. This CDR3 comprises 13 residues. V lost 6 bases and J lost 7; bases outside the gene matches: 8. Germline lookup yields CDR1 MNHEY and CDR2 SVGAGI. The CDR3 is CASSLTGQGGYTF. In DNA, the CDR3 is TGTGCCAGCAGCTTGACAGGGCAGGGTGGCTACACCTTC.

The chain couples TRBV14 to TRBJ2-7; possibly TRBD2 for D (6 bases). The CDR3 is 15 residues long. V was cut by 4 bases and J by 5 bases, with 18 bases left in between. CDR1 and CDR2 from the germline V gene are SGHDN and FVKESK. CDR3 region: CASSPRTRRGDEQYF. CDR3 DNA: TGTGCCAGCAGCCCCCGGACACGGCGGGGTGACGAGCAGTACTTC. Drawing the rest from reference TRBV14 and TRBJ2-7, the complete variable domain is EAGVTQFPSHSVIEKGQTVTLRCDPISGHDNLYWYRRVMGKEIKFLLHFVKESKQDESGMPNNRFLAERTGGTYSTLKVQPAELEDSGVYFCASSPRTRRGDEQYFGPGTRLTVT.

The chain combines TRBV6-4 with TRBJ2-3; 9 bases map to TRBD2. Germline V lookup: CDR1 MRHNA, CDR2 SNTAGT. J gave up 5 bases and V 4 bases, and 7 bases lay outside the gene matches. There are 15 residues in the CDR3. The CDR3 region is CASSVGGGGGDTQYF. The DNA for the CDR3 is TGTGCCAGCAGTGTCGGCGGGGGGGGAGGAGATACGCAGTATTTT.